Each of the 27 T cell receptor beta chains below was sequenced from the same sample in a study of T cell repertoires in cytomegalovirus infection. Via MiXCR, TCRdb re-called the reads, giving one row per CDR3 protein. The table has more than 150,000 distinct CDR3 sequences, 28% seen once. Sequenced material: PBMCs. The receptors here all came from a human donor in good health (CMV status not recorded). Some clones in this sample may be carry-over from other donors' samples.

This clonotype was observed a few times. The rearrangement joins TRBV12-3 or TRBV12-4 to TRBJ1-2, with D uncertain. Trimming stripped 3 bases from V and 2 bases from J, with 7 bases between. This CDR3 has 13 amino acids. CDR3 sequence (DNA): TGTGCCAGCAGTTTTCGGGGAAACTATGGCTACACCTTC. As protein: CASSFRGNYGYTF.

This clonotype occurred a few times. The chain combines TRBV7-3 with TRBJ2-1; possibly TRBD1 or TRBD2 for D (5 bases each). Trimming stripped 5 bases from V and 9 bases from J, with 11 bases between. CDR1 SGHTA and CDR2 FQGTGA come from the germline V gene. CDR3 length equals 12 residues. Here the CDR3 reads CASSPSGGEQFF. The CDR3 DNA follows: TGTGCCAGCAGCCCCAGTGGGGGTGAGCAGTTCTTC.

The rearrangement joins TRBV7-2 to TRBJ2-2, with D possibly TRBD2 on 6 matching bases. Trimming removed 5 bases from V and 4 bases from J, with 11 bases in between. This CDR3 contains 14 residues. The germline CDR1 and CDR2 sequences are SGHTA and FQGNSA. CDR3 in DNA: TGTGCCAGCAGCGCGGGACGGATCACCGGGGAGCTGTTTTTT. Translating gives CASSAGRITGELFF. The full variable domain, in which reference TRBV7-2 and TRBJ2-2 provide the parts outside the CDR3, is GAGVSQSPSNKVTEKGKDVELRCDPISGHTALYWYRQSLGQGLEFLIYFQGNSAPDKSGLPSDRFSAERTGGSVSTLTIQRTQQEDSAVYLCASSAGRITGELFFGEGSRLTVL.

This clonotype occurred a few times. The chain combines TRBV12-3 or TRBV12-4 with TRBJ1-1; a weak D match, TRBD1 (5 bases). The CDR3 spans 14 residues. The V end was cut by 3 bases, the J end by 5 bases, with 13 bases between. The CDR3 is CASSLSAGLTEAFF. In DNA form, the CDR3 reads TGTGCCAGCAGTTTGTCGGCAGGGTTAACTGAAGCTTTCTTT.

This clonotype showed up many times. The chain combines TRBV27 with TRBJ2-1, with 7 nucleotides matching TRBD2. The ends lost 7 bases at V and 2 bases at J; junction bases unmatched: 11. Germline values: CDR1 MNHEY, CDR2 SMNVEV (reference sequence). CDR3 length: 16 amino acids. DNA for the CDR3: TGTGCCAGCACCTTCTCGGGGACTATCCCCTACAATGAGCAGTTCTTC. Amino acid sequence: CASTFSGTIPYNEQFF.

This chain connects TRBV2 to TRBJ2-5; the match to TRBD2 covers 10 bases. The CDR3 sequence is 16 residues long. The J segment lost 5 bases and the V segment lost 3 bases, leaving 9 bases of the junction unmatched. Germline assignment: CDR1 SNHLY and CDR2 FYNNEI. This CDR3 is CASSDGSGGVRETQYF. CDR3 sequence (DNA): TGTGCCAGCAGTGATGGGAGCGGGGGGGTCCGGGAGACCCAGTACTTC.

A note on this clonotype: A much larger clone differs from this one at a single base, so this may be a read error. J is TRBJ1-1 and V is TRBV7-2, with 7 nucleotides matching TRBD1. This CDR3 contains 15 residues. CDR1 SGHTA and CDR2 FQGNSA come from the germline V gene. The V segment lost 5 bases and the J segment 2 bases; nucleotides outside the gene matches: 8. The CDR3 DNA reads as TGTGCCAGCAGCATCGACCGGGACAGAAACACTGAAGCTTTCTTT. Protein product: CASSIDRDRNTEAFF.

This clonotype came up a few times. The chain recombines TRBV4-1 with TRBJ1-2, with 9 bases lining up with TRBD1. The germline V gene has CDR1 MGHRA and CDR2 YSYEKL. The CDR3 is made up of 12 amino acids. V shed 3 bases and J 7 bases; nucleotides not matched to a gene: 0. Here the CDR3 reads CASSQGQGGYTF. The CDR3, as DNA: TGCGCCAGCAGCCAGGGACAGGGTGGCTACACCTTC.

The chain combines TRBV19 with TRBJ1-1; D ambiguous. The CDR3 is 13 amino acids. Deletions cut 3 bases from V and 1 base from J, with 6 bases between. Germline assignment: CDR1 LNHDA and CDR2 SQIVND (reference sequence). DNA of the CDR3: TGTGCCAGTAGTATCTCAGCGAACACTGAAGCTTTCTTT. This translates into CASSISANTEAFF.

This chain uses TRBV7-8 with TRBJ2-7; weak D call: TRBD1 (7 bases). Trimming removed 6 bases from V and 9 bases from J, with 27 bases in between. CDR3 size: 16 residues. Germline values: CDR1 SGHVS, CDR2 FQNEAQ. The CDR3 DNA is TGTGCCAGCAGTCCCCCCGGACAGGTATTGATGGGGGGGCAGTACTTC. Translating it yields CASSPPGQVLMGGQYF.

In DNA form, the CDR3 reads TGTGCCAGCACCGATGGCTATGGCTACACCTTC. As protein: CASTDGYGYTF. The chain joins TRBV27 to TRBJ1-2; no clear D. The CDR3 length is 11 residues. The V gene lost 7 bases and the J gene lost 4 bases, with 7 bases spanning the gap. From germline, CDR1 is MNHEY and CDR2 SMNVEV (reference sequence).

The chain recombines TRBV28 with TRBJ2-7, with 7 positions matching TRBD2. V lost 7 bases and J lost 2; bases outside the gene matches: 8. Germline lookup yields CDR1 MDHEN and CDR2 SYDVKM. This CDR3 is built from 14 residues. The CDR3 protein is CASNLPGGTYEQYF. The CDR3 bases are TGTGCCAGCAACCTACCCGGGGGGACCTACGAGCAGTACTTC.

Ten or more counts support this clonotype. The gene calls are TRBV7-2 and TRBJ1-2; 8 bases map to TRBD1. The J segment lost 8 bases and the V segment lost 5 bases, leaving 13 bases of the junction unmatched. CDR3 length: 15 amino acids. In germline, CDR1 is SGHTA, CDR2 FQGNSA. CDR3 coding DNA: TGTGCCAGCAGCCCGGACAGGGCCCTTAATAGAGGCTACACCTTC. It yields the protein CASSPDRALNRGYTF.

This clonotype was counted between two and nine times. The J gene is TRBJ1-2, the V gene TRBV12-3 or TRBV12-4; possible D gene TRBD1, 5 bases. The CDR3 extends over 16 amino acids. Trimming removed 5 bases from V and 3 bases from J, with 19 bases in between. The CDR3: CASSIAGTSKHYGYTF. The CDR3 coding sequence is TGTGCCAGCAGTATCGCCGGGACCTCTAAGCACTATGGCTACACCTTC.

The V call is TRBV4-3, the J call TRBJ2-3, with D tentatively TRBD2 (6 bases). Germline V lookup: CDR1 LGHNA, CDR2 YSLEER. V dropped 1 base and J dropped 6 bases, with 11 bases sitting between them. The CDR3 sequence is 14 residues long. The DNA of the CDR3 is TGCGCCAGCAGCCAAGGACCCGGAGGGGATACGCAGTATTTT. This gives the protein CASSQGPGGDTQYF.

The chain combines TRBV29-1 with TRBJ1-1; D is unclear. The CDR3 length is 14 residues. The germline gives CDR1 SQVTM, CDR2 ANQGSEA. The ends were cut back, 6 bases at V and 3 bases at J, with 17 bases in the middle. CDR3 sequence reads: CSVERHPRDTEAFF. The CDR3 DNA follows: TGCAGCGTGGAGAGACACCCTCGGGACACTGAAGCTTTCTTT.

In nucleotides, the CDR3 is TGTGCCAGCAGTTTTGGGGGGGGGAGAGATACGCAGTATTTT. Protein product: CASSFGGGRDTQYF. The V and J genes are TRBV28 and TRBJ2-3, with 7 positions matching TRBD2. The J segment lost 5 bases and the V segment lost 3 bases, leaving 5 bases of the junction unmatched. CDR3 length: 14 residues. Germline CDR1 reads MDHEN; CDR2 reads SYDVKM.

On this clonotype: Relative to the germline gene, one junction end is altered; a read error may explain this. The gene calls are TRBV7-2 and TRBJ1-5; D is undetermined. CDR1 SGHTA and CDR2 FQGNSA come from the germline V gene. This CDR3 comprises 13 residues. The CDR3 DNA follows: TGTGCCAGCAGCTTGGATATTAATCAGCTCCAGCATTTT. It codes for CASSLDINQLQHF.

The chain links TRBV12-3 or TRBV12-4 to TRBJ2-7, with D possibly being TRBD1 or TRBD2 (6 bases each). The CDR3 has 13 amino acids. Trimming took off 8 bases at V and 7 bases at J, with 18 bases between the two ends. CDR3 sequence: CASAWDGGGEQYF. Written as DNA, the CDR3 is TGTGCCAGCGCTTGGGACGGGGGCGGGGAGCAGTACTTC.

This clonotype was picked up a small number of times. The chain uses TRBV6-6 and TRBJ1-5; 9 nucleotides match TRBD1. Germline CDR1 reads MNHNY; CDR2 reads SVGAGI (reference sequence). The J segment lost 2 bases and the V segment lost 5 bases, leaving 7 bases of the junction unmatched. This CDR3 spans 16 amino acids. In nucleotides, the CDR3 is TGTGCCAGCAGTCCCACGGACAGGGGAGGCAATCAGCCCCAGCATTTT. Its protein product is CASSPTDRGGNQPQHF.

This clonotype was picked up many times. The chain links TRBV7-2 to TRBJ1-2; D not resolved. The CDR3 covers 13 residues. The ends were cut back, 3 bases at V and 1 base at J, with 6 bases in the middle. Germline CDR1 and CDR2: SGHTA and FQGNSA. DNA for the CDR3: TGTGCCAGCAGCTTGACCCGTAACTATGGCTACACCTTC. It specifies CASSLTRNYGYTF. Based on the CDR3 plus reference TRBV7-2 and TRBJ1-2, the full variable domain is GAGVSQSPSNKVTEKGKDVELRCDPISGHTALYWYRQSLGQGLEFLIYFQGNSAPDKSGLPSDRFSAERTGGSVSTLTIQRTQQEDSAVYLCASSLTRNYGYTFGSGTRLTVV.

This clonotype was found many times. V usage is TRBV12-3 or TRBV12-4 and J usage is TRBJ1-1, with D perhaps matching TRBD1 (6 bases). The ends were cut back, 7 bases at V and 4 bases at J, with 13 bases in the middle. The CDR3 length is 13 residues. The CDR3 DNA sequence: TGTGCCAGCAACAGAGGGGGTTTCACTGAAGCTTTCTTT. Its protein is CASNRGGFTEAFF.

The chain carries TRBV7-9 and TRBJ2-3, with D hard to call. V lost 4 bases, J lost 1 base, and 9 bases lay in between. The CDR3 is 14 residues long. CDR1 and CDR2 from the germline V gene are SEHNR and FQNEAQ (reference sequence). The CDR3 reads CASSSRGGTDTQYF. In nucleotides, the CDR3 is TGTGCCAGCAGCTCCCGAGGTGGCACAGATACGCAGTATTTT.

About this clonotype: One junction end disagrees with the germline gene, perhaps due to a read error. The rearrangement joins TRBV12-3 or TRBV12-4 to TRBJ2-1; no clear D. CDR3 length equals 11 residues. The CDR3 sequence is CARSLTDEQFF. CDR3 bases: TGTGCCAGAAGTTTAACGGATGAGCAGTTCTTC.

The chain carries TRBV14 and TRBJ1-6; TRBD1 agrees at 9 bases. V dropped 4 bases and J dropped 8; count of bases not matched to a gene: 3. CDR1 and CDR2 (germline): SGHDN, FVKESK. There are 14 residues in the CDR3. CDR3 nucleotide sequence: TGTGCCAGCAGCCGGGACAGGGAATATTCACCCCTCCACTTT. Translated, it gives CASSRDREYSPLHF.

This clonotype was seen repeatedly, ten times or more. The chain uses TRBV11-2 and TRBJ1-1; unclear D gene. Germline V gives CDR1 SGHAT, CDR2 FQNNGV. V was shortened by 5 bases and J by 1 base, with 8 bases between the two germline ends. The CDR3 sequence is 13 residues long. The CDR3: CASSRPTNTEAFF. CDR3 DNA: TGTGCCAGCAGCCGACCGACGAACACTGAAGCTTTCTTT. The full variable domain, in which reference TRBV11-2 and TRBJ1-1 provide the parts outside the CDR3, is EAGVAQSPRYKIIEKRQSVAFWCNPISGHATLYWYQQILGQGPKLLIQFQNNGVVDDSQLPKDRFSAERLKGVDSTLKIQPAKLEDSAVYLCASSRPTNTEAFFGQGTRLTVV.

CDR3 sequence reads: CASSGDSAETQYF. Here the CDR3 DNA reads TGTGCCAGCAGTGGGGACAGTGCAGAGACCCAGTACTTC. The chain recombines TRBV6-5 with TRBJ2-5; TRBD1 matches 7 bases. The CDR3 consists of 13 residues. The V gene's germline CDR1 is MNHEY and CDR2 SVGAGI. Losses at the gene ends were 5 bases for V and 4 bases for J; bases not matched to a gene: 4.